This entry describes one T cell receptor (beta chain). The sample is drawn from a study of blood T cell repertoires in COVID-19. Study as a whole: T cells, B-cell-depleted T cells, or PBMCs provided the cDNA or gDNA that served as material.

Only in-frame clones appear in the TCRdb table, and some are missing; sequencing was by immunoSEQ multiplex PCR. The table records around 80,000 clones, about 81% of them present only once. The germline V and J ends were trimmed by 6 bases and 3 bases, with 11 bases remaining between them. Per germline, CDR1 MNHEY and CDR2 SVGAGI. The CDR3 covers 13 residues. This TCR came from a human donor in a cohort sampled during active COVID-19. The sequencing input was peripheral blood. The J gene is TRBJ1-2, the V gene TRBV6-5; TRBD1 is a possible D gene (6 bases). CDR3 in DNA: TGTGCCAGCAGCCGGGGGGCTGACTATGGCTACACCTTC. Protein sequence: CASSRGADYGYTF.